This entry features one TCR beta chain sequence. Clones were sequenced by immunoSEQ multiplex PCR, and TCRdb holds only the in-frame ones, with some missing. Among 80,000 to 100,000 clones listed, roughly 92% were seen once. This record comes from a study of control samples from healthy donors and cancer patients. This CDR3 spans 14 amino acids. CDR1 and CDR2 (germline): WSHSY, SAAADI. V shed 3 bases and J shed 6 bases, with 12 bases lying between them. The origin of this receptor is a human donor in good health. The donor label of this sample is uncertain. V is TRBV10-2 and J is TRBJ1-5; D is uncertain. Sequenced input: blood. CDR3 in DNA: TGCGCCAGCAGTGATTGGATAGGTGTTCAGCCCCAGCATTTT. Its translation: CASSDWIGVQPQHF.